One sample yielded the 14 T cell receptor beta chains listed below, sequenced in a study of blood T cell repertoires in COVID-19 (dated by TCRdb to about 2020). Library prep was done by the immunoSEQ multiplex PCR assay. Entries here come from immuneACCESS through TCRdb and include only in-frame sequences with V and J called. Some clones fail to appear in such tables; in the studies checked, an unresolved V gene covers under half of the shortfall, and the cause of the remainder is unknown. The sample table lists 250,000 to 350,000 clones, around 86% of them with a count of one. Roughly 1.6% of the sample goes to the ten largest clones. The source material was peripheral blood. The receptors were gathered from a woman aged 45-65 years with acute or convalescent COVID-19.

V is TRBV18 and J is TRBJ2-1; 7 nucleotides line up with TRBD2. This CDR3 contains 16 residues. CDR1 and CDR2 from the germline V gene are KGHSH and LQKENI. V lost 0 bases, J lost 5 bases, and 7 bases stayed unmatched. CDR3 sequence: CASSPPGGLTHNEQFF. The CDR3 DNA reads as TGTGCCAGCTCACCACCCGGGGGACTAACACACAATGAGCAGTTCTTC.

The table lists this clone with a few counts. The V gene is TRBV10-3, the J gene TRBJ1-3; possibly TRBD1 for D (5 bases). CDR3 length: 18 residues. Germline CDR1 ENHRY, CDR2 SYGVKD. Trimming pared 0 bases from V and 0 bases from J, leaving 15 bases between. The CDR3 here is CAISESIGWGSSGNTIYF. DNA for the CDR3: TGTGCCATCAGTGAGTCGATAGGGTGGGGCAGCTCTGGAAACACCATATATTTT.

The chain combines TRBV19 with TRBJ1-2; D is perhaps TRBD1 (6 bases). Trimming removed 2 bases from V and 8 bases from J, with 21 bases in between. From germline, CDR1 is LNHDA and CDR2 SQIVND (reference sequence). CDR3 size: 16 residues. For the CDR3, the DNA is TGTGCCAGTAGTATACAATTTAGGACAGTCCGGAGAGGCTACACCTTC. Amino acid sequence: CASSIQFRTVRRGYTF.

Details on this clone: Sequence at one end of the junction differs from germline and may be a read error. The genes are TRBV27 and TRBJ2-5; D remains ambiguous. From germline, CDR1 is MNHEY and CDR2 SMNVEV (reference sequence). The CDR3 length is 14 residues. The CDR3 coding sequence is TGTGCCAGCAGTCTATCAAAATTGTCGGAGACCCAGTACTTC. Its translation: CASSLSKLSETQYF.

The chain couples TRBV5-6 to TRBJ2-3; the match to TRBD2 covers 8 bases. The germline CDR1 and CDR2 sequences are SGHDT and YYEEEE. V shed 3 bases and J 1 base; nucleotides not matched to a gene: 4. There are 15 residues in the CDR3. Here the CDR3 reads CASSSLTSGTDTQYF. The CDR3 DNA reads as TGTGCCAGCAGCTCTTTGACTAGCGGCACAGATACGCAGTATTTT. Together with reference TRBV5-6 and TRBJ2-3, the CDR3 gives the full variable domain: DAGVTQSPTHLIKTRGQQVTLRCSPKSGHDTVSWYQQALGQGPQFIFQYYEEEERQRGNFPDRFSGHQFPNYSSELNVNALLLGDSALYLCASSSLTSGTDTQYFGPGTRLTVL.

About this clone itself: Other DNA sequences of this sample code for an identical CDR3. The CDR3 DNA is TGTGCCAGCAGCCCAGGGGGAAATCAGCCCCAGCATTTT. It specifies CASSPGGNQPQHF. The chain recombines TRBV7-9 with TRBJ1-5, with 7 bases lining up with TRBD1. The CDR3 runs 13 residues. The germline gives CDR1 SEHNR, CDR2 FQNEAQ (reference sequence). Trimming cost V 5 bases and J 4 bases; bases outside gene matches: 2.

The chain combines TRBV28 with TRBJ1-1; 10 bases agree with TRBD1. The CDR3 has 15 residues. Trimming cost V 6 bases and J 5 bases; bases outside gene matches: 9. Germline V gene data show CDR1 as MDHEN and CDR2 as SYDVKM. The CDR3 region is CASRPRTGGRTEAFF. Here the CDR3 DNA reads TGTGCCAGCAGACCGAGGACAGGGGGAAGAACTGAAGCTTTCTTT.

The J gene is TRBJ2-1, the V gene TRBV6-4; TRBD2 aligns across 9 bases. This CDR3 has 15 residues. Germline V gene lookup returns CDR1 MRHNA and CDR2 SNTAGT. V was clipped by 6 bases and J by 5 bases; unmatched bases: 8. The CDR3 coding sequence is TGTGCCAGCAGCCCCCGGGGACTAGCCAACAATGAGCAGTTCTTC. Its translation is CASSPRGLANNEQFF.

V is TRBV19 and J is TRBJ1-1; possibly TRBD1 for D (5 bases). The CDR3 runs 15 residues. Germline V gives CDR1 LNHDA, CDR2 SQIVND (reference sequence). Trimming cost V 5 bases and J 1 base, with 14 bases left between them. CDR3 in DNA: TGTGCCAGTAGTCCCCAGGGCGCCGGGAACACTGAAGCTTTCTTT. It encodes CASSPQGAGNTEAFF.

The chain links TRBV20-1 to TRBJ2-1, with D unclear. Germline CDR1 DFQATT, CDR2 SNEGSKA (reference sequence). This CDR3 is built from 11 residues. The ends were cut back, 5 bases at V and 5 bases at J, with 7 bases in the middle. This CDR3 is CSASNNNEQFF. Here the CDR3 DNA reads TGCAGTGCTTCGAACAACAATGAGCAGTTCTTC.

This rearrangement joins TRBV4-3 to TRBJ1-6; TRBD1 might be the D (5 bases). CDR3 length: 12 residues. Trimming pared 2 bases from V and 11 bases from J, leaving 7 bases between. Germline V lookup: CDR1 LGHNA, CDR2 YSLEER. The CDR3 nucleotides are TGCGCCAGCAGCCAACGGGGGGCACCCCTCCACTTT. As protein: CASSQRGAPLHF.

This sequence joins TRBV19 and TRBJ1-2; TRBD1 matches at 10 bases. Germline CDR1 LNHDA, CDR2 SQIVND (reference sequence). This CDR3 contains 16 residues. J gave up 4 bases and V 0 bases, and 5 bases lay outside the gene matches. The CDR3 DNA reads as TGTGCCAGTAGTATAGATCCTCGGACAGGGGGCTATGGCTACACCTTC. Translating gives CASSIDPRTGGYGYTF.

The count of this clone is one. The gene calls are TRBV21-1 and TRBJ2-7; TRBD2, the D gene given by the table, was not confirmed from the DNA. TRBV21-1 is labeled a pseudogene. The CDR3 totals 16 residues. CDR3 amino acids: CASSKEGGTPSYEQYF. As DNA, the CDR3 is TGTGCCAGCAGCAAAGAGGGAGGGACGCCTTCATACGAGCAGTACTTC.

V and J are TRBV3-1 (or the pseudogene TRBV3-2) and TRBJ2-1; 10 bases match TRBD2. V shed 2 bases, J shed 6 bases, and the junction held 7 bases outside the gene matches. Germline assignment: CDR1 LGHDT and CDR2 YNNKEL (reference sequence). The CDR3 sequence is 16 residues long. For the CDR3, the DNA is TGTGCCAGCAGCCAACTAGCGGGAGTGGGAAGCAATGAGCAGTTCTTC. Residues: CASSQLAGVGSNEQFF.